These 29 T cell receptor beta chains share one sample of origin, sequenced in a study of OX40 agonist ivuxolimab in advanced cancers. This table comes from immunoSEQ multiplex PCR, and its TCRdb copy is limited to in-frame clones, with some not included. The sample yields about 61,000 clones, 89% seen once. The source was CD4+ or CD8+ T cells sorted from blood, collected in a trial of the OX40 agonist ivuxolimab. All receptors derive from an adult with an advanced solid tumor such as melanoma, head and neck, liver or kidney cancer.

This chain links TRBV30 with TRBJ2-2, with D maybe TRBD2 (6 bases). V lost 0 bases and J 0 bases, leaving 8 bases between the germline ends. The CDR3 runs to 15 residues. Germline V gene lookup returns CDR1 GTSNPN and CDR2 SVGIG (reference sequence). The DNA of the CDR3 is TGTGCCTGGAGTGTTCGGGGGTCGAACACCGGGGAGCTGTTTTTT. This codes for CAWSVRGSNTGELFF.

On this clone: The junction does not match germline at one end; this may be a read error. The chain has TRBV28 and TRBJ2-2; D unresolved. This CDR3 region has 14 residues. CDR1 and CDR2 (germline): MDHEN, SYDVKM. The CDR3 protein is CAGSFSPATGELFF. In nucleotides, the CDR3 is TGTGCCGGCAGTTTCTCACCCGCGACCGGGGAGCTGTTTTTT.

CDR3 sequence: CSVLVREGPIDETQYF. The CDR3 nucleotides are TGCAGCGTTCTGGTCCGGGAGGGCCCCATCGACGAGACCCAGTACTTC. The chain recombines TRBV29-1 with TRBJ2-5, with 8 bases that match TRBD2. Losses at the gene ends were 5 bases for V and 5 bases for J; bases not matched to a gene: 16. The CDR3 runs to 16 residues. Per germline, CDR1 SQVTM and CDR2 ANQGSEA.

CDR3 DNA sequence: TGCGCCAGCCTGGGGACAGGGGGAAGGGACTACGAGCAGTACTTC. This sequence encodes CASLGTGGRDYEQYF. The chain couples TRBV10-2 to TRBJ2-7; 11 bases fit TRBD1. Losses at the gene ends were 8 bases for V and 3 bases for J; bases not matched to a gene: 9. This CDR3 has 15 amino acids. Per the germline V gene, CDR1 is WSHSY and CDR2 is SAAADI.

The chain employs TRBV6-6 and TRBJ1-2, with D tentatively TRBD1 (5 bases). Germline CDR1 is MNHNY and CDR2 is SVGAGI (reference sequence). The CDR3 extends over 14 amino acids. The V gene lost 0 bases and the J gene lost 4 bases, with 9 bases spanning the gap. As DNA, the CDR3 is TGTGCCAGCAGTTACTCGATTGGGGGCTATGGCTACACCTTC. It is translated as CASSYSIGGYGYTF.

This rearrangement joins TRBV13 to TRBJ2-2, with a possible D match to TRBD2 (6 bases). CDR3 length: 17 amino acids. CDR1 PRHDT and CDR2 FYEKMQ come from the germline V gene (reference sequence). Between the trimmed V and J ends, which lost 4 bases and 2 bases, there was a span of 17 bases. The CDR3 region has the DNA TGTGCCAGCAGCTCACGGACGCTAGCGACCAACACCGGGGAGCTGTTTTTT. Amino acids: CASSSRTLATNTGELFF. The whole variable domain, filled in from reference TRBV13 and TRBJ2-2, reads AAGVIQSPRHLIKEKRETATLKCYPIPRHDTVYWYQQGPGQDPQFLISFYEKMQSDKGSIPDRFSAQQFSDYHSELNMSSLELGDSALYFCASSSRTLATNTGELFFGEGSRLTVL.

The CDR3 protein is CASSPSSGSSYEQYF. CDR3 sequence (DNA): TGTGCCAGCAGTCCCTCTAGCGGGAGCTCCTACGAGCAGTACTTC. The chain employs TRBV28 and TRBJ2-7; the match to TRBD2 covers 10 bases. Germline assignment: CDR1 MDHEN and CDR2 SYDVKM. V was clipped by 5 bases and J by 0 bases; unmatched bases: 4. CDR3 length equals 15 residues.

On this clone itself: Mismatch with germline at one junction end may stem from a read error. This rearrangement joins TRBV27 to TRBJ1-1, with D possibly matching TRBD1 (5 bases). The CDR3 extends over 13 amino acids. Germline loops: CDR1 MNHEY, CDR2 SMNVEV (reference sequence). The CDR3 nucleotides read TGTGCCAGCGGTTGGGAGGGGAACGCTGAAGCTTTCTTT. As protein: CASGWEGNAEAFF.

This chain joins TRBV30 and TRBJ2-7, with 8 bases lining up with TRBD2. V was pared by 2 bases and J by 3 bases, with 12 bases of the junction left unmatched. CDR1 GTSNPN and CDR2 SVGIG come from the germline V gene (reference sequence). The CDR3 loop spans 16 amino acids. The CDR3 region is CAWSSPFAGGVYEQYF. DNA of the CDR3: TGTGCCTGGAGTTCCCCCTTTGCGGGAGGTGTCTACGAGCAGTACTTC.

The chain carries TRBV28 and TRBJ1-1; D is unresolved. Per the germline V gene, CDR1 is MDHEN and CDR2 is SYDVKM. The CDR3 runs to 13 residues. Trimming took off 6 bases at V and 7 bases at J, with 15 bases between the two ends. This CDR3 reads CASSLGTAFEAFF. DNA of the CDR3: TGTGCCAGCAGCCTCGGAACCGCATTTGAAGCTTTCTTT.

The V and J genes are TRBV6-5 and TRBJ2-7, with 9 bases that match TRBD1. This CDR3 is built from 14 residues. Unmatched junction bases numbered 3, after V lost 5 bases and J lost 1 base. Germline CDR1 reads MNHEY; CDR2 reads SVGAGI. In DNA form, the CDR3 reads TGTGCCAGCAGTGGGACAGGGAGATCCTACGAGCAGTACTTC. This sequence encodes CASSGTGRSYEQYF.

The chain recombines TRBV7-6 with TRBJ2-7, with D perhaps matching TRBD1 or TRBD2 (5 bases each). Trimming stripped 5 bases from V and 4 bases from J, with 21 bases between. Germline values: CDR1 SGHVS, CDR2 FNYEAQ. The CDR3 length is 16 residues. Here the CDR3 reads CASSPRGPPSEYEQYF. The CDR3 DNA follows: TGTGCCAGCAGCCCGAGGGGACCCCCGAGTGAGTACGAGCAGTACTTC.

This chain joins TRBV7-6 and TRBJ2-1; D might be TRBD2 (5 bases). CDR3 length equals 16 residues. The V gene lost 1 base and the J gene lost 9 bases, with 19 bases spanning the gap. The germline gives CDR1 SGHVS, CDR2 FNYEAQ. CDR3 coding DNA: TGTGCCAGCAGCTTAGTTGTGGGAGACCCGGCCCCTGAGCAGTTCTTC. This gives the protein CASSLVVGDPAPEQFF. The variable domain in full, with the rest retrieved from reference TRBV7-6 and TRBJ2-1, is GAGVSQSPRYKVTKRGQDVALRCDPISGHVSLYWYRQALGQGPEFLTYFNYEAQQDKSGLPNDRFSAERPEGSISTLTIQRTEQRDSAMYRCASSLVVGDPAPEQFFGPGTRLTVL.

The CDR3 is CASSLGGANVLTF. CDR3 DNA sequence: TGTGCCAGCAGCTTAGGTGGGGCCAACGTCCTGACTTTC. The chain links TRBV7-9 to TRBJ2-6, with D unresolved. Germline CDR1 SEHNR, CDR2 FQNEAQ (reference sequence). V shed 1 base and J shed 3 bases, with 1 base lying between them. The CDR3 runs to 13 residues.

The chain's CDR3 is CASSLLLAGAYNEQFF. The CDR3 DNA reads as TGTGCCAGCAGCTTACTACTAGCGGGGGCCTACAATGAGCAGTTCTTC. The J gene is TRBJ2-1, the V gene TRBV7-3; 11 bases agree with TRBD2. The CDR3 covers 16 residues. Per the germline V gene, CDR1 is SGHTA and CDR2 is FQGTGA. The V and J ends lost 2 bases and 2 bases, in that order; junction bases with no gene match: 2. Using reference TRBV7-3 and TRBJ2-1 for the parts outside the CDR3, the full variable domain is GAGVSQTPSNKVTEKGKYVELRCDPISGHTALYWYRQSLGQGPEFLIYFQGTGAADDSGLPNDRFFAVRPEGSVSTLKIQRTERGDSAVYLCASSLLLAGAYNEQFFGPGTRLTVL.

The chain links TRBV5-6 to TRBJ2-3; a possible D gene is TRBD2 (5 bases). The CDR3 runs 16 residues. V lost 0 bases and J 6 bases, leaving 17 bases between the germline ends. Germline assignment: CDR1 SGHDT and CDR2 YYEEEE. This CDR3 reads CASSLVAGTPGDTQYF. Written as DNA, the CDR3 is TGTGCCAGCAGCTTGGTGGCAGGAACTCCGGGGGATACGCAGTATTTT.

This clone was observed once. The chain recombines TRBV25-1 with TRBJ2-1; TRBD2 aligns across 13 bases. From germline, CDR1 is MGHDK and CDR2 SYGVNS. The CDR3 is 17 amino acids. The V gene end was trimmed by 1 base and the J gene end by 5 bases; junction bases not matched to a gene: 5. The CDR3 is CASSESEGTSGNNEQFF. Written as DNA, the CDR3 is TGTGCCAGCAGTGAATCCGAAGGGACTAGCGGGAACAATGAGCAGTTCTTC.

The V and J genes are TRBV7-2 and TRBJ2-3; 9 nucleotides match TRBD1. The CDR3 totals 16 residues. J lost 1 base, V lost 3 bases, and 5 bases had no gene match. Germline CDR1 reads SGHTA; CDR2 reads FQGNSA. In DNA, the CDR3 is TGTGCCAGCAGCTTTCAGGACAGGGGAGGCACAGATACGCAGTATTTT. Encoded protein: CASSFQDRGGTDTQYF.

This chain joins TRBV9 and TRBJ2-1; 11 bases match TRBD2. The ends lost 3 bases at V and 7 bases at J; junction bases unmatched: 9. In germline, CDR1 is SGDLS, CDR2 YYNGEE. The CDR3 has 16 amino acids. The CDR3 DNA sequence: TGTGCCAGCAGCGCCCCATTAGCGGGAGGGGATAATGAGCAGTTCTTC. Protein: CASSAPLAGGDNEQFF.

The V gene is TRBV13, the J gene TRBJ2-1; the match to TRBD2 covers 9 bases. Germline V lookup: CDR1 PRHDT, CDR2 FYEKMQ (reference sequence). V dropped 3 bases and J dropped 8; count of bases not matched to a gene: 11. The CDR3 runs to 16 residues. The CDR3 DNA reads TGTGCCAGCAGCTTGAAGCGGGAGGTGGAATCGGATGAGCAGTTCTTC. This sequence encodes CASSLKREVESDEQFF.

In its sample, this clone was seen once. V usage is TRBV28 and J usage is TRBJ2-1, with D maybe TRBD1 (6 bases). The V end was cut by 6 bases, the J end by 9 bases, with 21 bases between. The CDR3 consists of 15 residues. Per germline, CDR1 MDHEN and CDR2 SYDVKM. CDR3 residues: CASSTFRTAEGEQFF. The CDR3 nucleotides are TGTGCCAGCAGCACCTTCAGGACAGCGGAAGGTGAGCAGTTCTTC.

The chain recombines TRBV10-3 with TRBJ2-7; 8 bases match TRBD1. Germline assignment: CDR1 ENHRY and CDR2 SYGVKD. This CDR3 is 14 amino acids long. V was pared by 3 bases and J by 3 bases, with 4 bases of the junction left unmatched. CDR3 in DNA: TGTGCCATCAGTGACCCGGACAGGGACTACGAGCAGTACTTC. Its protein product is CAISDPDRDYEQYF.

This clone occurred once. V and J are TRBV27 and TRBJ2-2, with D possibly TRBD2 on 5 matching bases. The CDR3 covers 14 residues. In germline, CDR1 is MNHEY, CDR2 SMNVEV (reference sequence). Trimming removed 3 bases at V and 3 bases at J, with 8 bases between. The CDR3, as DNA: TGTGCCAGCAGTTTCATGGGAGACACCGGGGAGCTGTTTTTT. Translation gives CASSFMGDTGELFF.

Only a few counts were recorded for this clone. The chain combines TRBV28 with TRBJ2-7, with D possibly being TRBD2 (7 bases). Germline CDR1 reads MDHEN; CDR2 reads SYDVKM. The CDR3 is 13 residues long. Trimming took 7 bases from V and 6 from J, leaving 16 bases between them. In DNA, the CDR3 is TGTGCCAGCATAGGGGGAGGGCCCCTCGAGCAGTACTTC. This sequence encodes CASIGGGPLEQYF.

The chain is built from TRBV5-1 and TRBJ2-7; no definite D call. CDR1 and CDR2 (germline): SGHRS, YFSETQ. This CDR3 spans 16 amino acids. Trimming left V 4 bases short and J 0 bases short, with 17 bases between. The CDR3 spells CASSPFGRATSYEQYF. CDR3 nucleotides: TGCGCCAGCAGCCCCTTCGGACGGGCAACCTCCTACGAGCAGTACTTC.

This clone has only a few counts. The chain carries TRBV11-3 and TRBJ1-1; D gene uncertain. This CDR3 has 14 amino acids. Between the trimmed V and J ends, which lost 1 base and 1 base, there was a span of 7 bases. Per germline, CDR1 SGHNT and CDR2 YENEEA. CDR3 in amino acids: CASSLVFRNTEAFF. For the CDR3, the DNA is TGTGCCAGCAGCTTAGTTTTCCGGAACACTGAAGCTTTCTTT.

This clone was recorded once. The J gene is TRBJ2-7, the V gene TRBV11-3, with 7 positions matching TRBD2. Germline loops: CDR1 SGHNT, CDR2 YENEEA. The junction had 8 bases not matched to a gene; V was cut back by 4 bases and J by 2 bases. This CDR3 region has 15 residues. CDR3 DNA sequence: TGTGCCAGCAGCTCCCGGGAGGCCGCAACCTACGAGCAGTACTTC. Its translation: CASSSREAATYEQYF. Together with reference TRBV11-3 and TRBJ2-7, the CDR3 gives the full variable domain: EAGVVQSPRYKIIEKKQPVAFWCNPISGHNTLYWYLQNLGQGPELLIRYENEEAVDDSQLPKDRFSAERLKGVDSTLKIQPAELGDSAVYLCASSSREAATYEQYFGPGTRLTVT.

To note about this clone: The junction differs from germline at one of its ends, possibly a read error. The V and J genes are TRBV7-7 and TRBJ2-5; D uncertain. Germline lookup yields CDR1 SSHAT and CDR2 FNYEAQ (reference sequence). CDR3 length: 14 amino acids. The CDR3 coding sequence is TGTGCTAGCAGCCCCGACATGGCGCAAGAGACCCAGTACTTC. Residues: CASSPDMAQETQYF.

CDR3 coding DNA: TGTGCCAGCAGCCCGCCGGGACAGGGAATGTCCGGGGAGCTGTTTTTT. It yields the protein CASSPPGQGMSGELFF. This chain joins TRBV13 and TRBJ2-2; the match to TRBD1 covers 9 bases. CDR1 and CDR2 from the germline V gene are PRHDT and FYEKMQ (reference sequence). The CDR3 runs 16 residues. J was trimmed by 6 bases and V by 5 bases; bases with no gene match: 10.